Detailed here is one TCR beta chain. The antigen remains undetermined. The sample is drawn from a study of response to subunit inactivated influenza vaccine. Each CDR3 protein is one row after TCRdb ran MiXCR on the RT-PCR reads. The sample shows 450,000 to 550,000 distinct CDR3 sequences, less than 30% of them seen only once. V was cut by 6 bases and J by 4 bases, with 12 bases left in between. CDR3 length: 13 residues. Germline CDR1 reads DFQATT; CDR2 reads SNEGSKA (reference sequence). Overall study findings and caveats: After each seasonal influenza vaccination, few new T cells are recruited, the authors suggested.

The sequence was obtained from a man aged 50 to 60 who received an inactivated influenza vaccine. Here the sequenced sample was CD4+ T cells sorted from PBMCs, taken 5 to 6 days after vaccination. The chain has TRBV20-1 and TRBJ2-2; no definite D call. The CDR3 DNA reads TGCAGTGCAAGATGGTTTCGCACCGGGGAGCTGTTTTTT. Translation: CSARWFRTGELFF.